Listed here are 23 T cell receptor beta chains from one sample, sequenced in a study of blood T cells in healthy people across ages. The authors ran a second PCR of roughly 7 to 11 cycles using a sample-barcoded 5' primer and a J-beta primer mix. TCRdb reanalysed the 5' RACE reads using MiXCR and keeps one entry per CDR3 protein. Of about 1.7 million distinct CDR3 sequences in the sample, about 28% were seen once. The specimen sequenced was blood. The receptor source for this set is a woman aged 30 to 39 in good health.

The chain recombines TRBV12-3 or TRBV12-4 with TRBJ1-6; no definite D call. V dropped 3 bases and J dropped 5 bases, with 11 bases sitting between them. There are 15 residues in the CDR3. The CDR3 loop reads CASSLEQINNSPLHF. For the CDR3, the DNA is TGTGCCAGCAGTTTGGAGCAAATTAATAATTCACCCCTCCACTTT.

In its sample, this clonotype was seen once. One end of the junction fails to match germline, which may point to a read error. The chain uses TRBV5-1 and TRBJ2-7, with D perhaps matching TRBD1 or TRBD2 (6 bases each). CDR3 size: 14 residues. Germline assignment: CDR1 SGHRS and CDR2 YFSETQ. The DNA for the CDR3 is TGCGCCAGCAGCTTGATGGGGGGCTCCTGCGAGCAGTACTTC. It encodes CASSLMGGSCEQYF.

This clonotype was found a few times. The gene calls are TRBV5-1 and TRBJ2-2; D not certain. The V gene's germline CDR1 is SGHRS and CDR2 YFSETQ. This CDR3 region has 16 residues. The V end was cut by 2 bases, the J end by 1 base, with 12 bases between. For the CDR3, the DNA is TGCGCCAGCAGCTTATACGCAGGAGAGAACACCGGGGAGCTGTTTTTT. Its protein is CASSLYAGENTGELFF.

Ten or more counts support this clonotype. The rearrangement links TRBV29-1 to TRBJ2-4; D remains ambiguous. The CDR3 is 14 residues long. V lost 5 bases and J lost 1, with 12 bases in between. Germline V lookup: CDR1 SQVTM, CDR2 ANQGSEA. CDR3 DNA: TGCAGCGTTTGTCCGTTTAGGGCCAAAAACATTCAGTACTTC. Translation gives CSVCPFRAKNIQYF.

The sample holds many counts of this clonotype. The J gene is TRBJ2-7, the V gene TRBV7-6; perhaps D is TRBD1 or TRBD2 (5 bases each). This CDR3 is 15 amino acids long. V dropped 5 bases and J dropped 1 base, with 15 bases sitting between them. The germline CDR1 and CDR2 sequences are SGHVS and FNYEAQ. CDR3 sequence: CASSPRAGQSYEQYF. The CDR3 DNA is TGTGCCAGCAGCCCGAGGGCAGGACAATCCTACGAGCAGTACTTC. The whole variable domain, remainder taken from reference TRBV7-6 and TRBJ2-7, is GAGVSQSPRYKVTKRGQDVALRCDPISGHVSLYWYRQALGQGPEFLTYFNYEAQQDKSGLPNDRFSAERPEGSISTLTIQRTEQRDSAMYRCASSPRAGQSYEQYFGPGTRLTVT.

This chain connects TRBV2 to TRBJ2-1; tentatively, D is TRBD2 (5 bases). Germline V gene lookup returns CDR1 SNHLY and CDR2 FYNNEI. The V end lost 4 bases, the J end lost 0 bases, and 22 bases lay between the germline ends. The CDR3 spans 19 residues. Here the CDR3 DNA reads TGTGCCAGCAGTGTTCGGAGGCAAGGACCCCAAAGCTCCTACAATGAGCAGTTCTTC. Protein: CASSVRRQGPQSSYNEQFF.

The CDR3 protein is CASSSARQGQETQYF. The CDR3 DNA is TGCGCCAGCAGCTCGGCGAGACAGGGGCAAGAGACCCAGTACTTC. The chain carries TRBV5-1 and TRBJ2-5, with TRBD1 matching over 8 bases. Unmatched junction bases numbered 6, after V lost 3 bases and J lost 2 bases. This CDR3 has 15 residues. The germline gives CDR1 SGHRS, CDR2 YFSETQ. Complete variable domain (other parts from reference TRBV5-1 and TRBJ2-5): KAGVTQTPRYLIKTRGQQVTLSCSPISGHRSVSWYQQTPGQGLQFLFEYFSETQRNKGNFPGRFSGRQFSNSRSEMNVSTLELGDSALYLCASSSARQGQETQYFGPGTRLLVL.

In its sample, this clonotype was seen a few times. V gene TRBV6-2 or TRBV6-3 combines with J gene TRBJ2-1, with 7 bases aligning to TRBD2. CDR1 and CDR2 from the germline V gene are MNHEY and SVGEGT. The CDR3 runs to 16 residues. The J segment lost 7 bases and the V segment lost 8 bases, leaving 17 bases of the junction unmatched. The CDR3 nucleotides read TGTGCCAGCTCGCAGTTTCTAGCGGCCCCCAAGAATGAGCAGTTCTTC. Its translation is CASSQFLAAPKNEQFF.

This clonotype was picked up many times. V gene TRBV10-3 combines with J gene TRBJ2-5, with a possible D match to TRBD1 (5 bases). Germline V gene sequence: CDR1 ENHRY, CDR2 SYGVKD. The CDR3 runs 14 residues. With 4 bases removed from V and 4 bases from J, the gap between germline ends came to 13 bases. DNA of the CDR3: TGTGCCATCAGTGGGGGTGACAGAGGAGAGACCCAGTACTTC. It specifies CAISGGDRGETQYF.

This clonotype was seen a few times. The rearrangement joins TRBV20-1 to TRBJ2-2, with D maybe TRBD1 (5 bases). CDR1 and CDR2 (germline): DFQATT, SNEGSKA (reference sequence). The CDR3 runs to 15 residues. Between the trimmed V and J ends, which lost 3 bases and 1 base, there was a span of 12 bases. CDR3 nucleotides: TGCAGTGCTAGGGAAAATGGACAGAACACCGGGGAGCTGTTTTTT. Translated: CSARENGQNTGELFF.

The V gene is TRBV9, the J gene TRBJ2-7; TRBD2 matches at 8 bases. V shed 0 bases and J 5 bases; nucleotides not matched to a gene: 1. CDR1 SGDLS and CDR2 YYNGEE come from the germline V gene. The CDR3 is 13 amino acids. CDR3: CASSVGRGDEQYF. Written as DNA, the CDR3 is TGTGCCAGCAGCGTAGGGCGGGGGGACGAGCAGTACTTC.

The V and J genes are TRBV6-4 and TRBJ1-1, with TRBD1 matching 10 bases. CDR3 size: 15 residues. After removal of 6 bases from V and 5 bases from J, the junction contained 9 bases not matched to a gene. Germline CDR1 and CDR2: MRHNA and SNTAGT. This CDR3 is CASRPKGQGGTEAFF. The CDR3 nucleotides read TGTGCCAGCAGACCAAAAGGACAGGGGGGAACTGAAGCTTTCTTT.

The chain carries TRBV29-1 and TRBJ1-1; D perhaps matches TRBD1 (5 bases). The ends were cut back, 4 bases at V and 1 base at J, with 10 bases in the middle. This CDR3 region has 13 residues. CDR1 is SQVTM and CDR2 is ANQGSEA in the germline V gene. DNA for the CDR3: TGCAGCGTTGTATTCGGGACGAACACTGAAGCTTTCTTT. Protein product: CSVVFGTNTEAFF. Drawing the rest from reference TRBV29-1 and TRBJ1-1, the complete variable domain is SAVISQKPSRDICQRGTSLTIQCQVDSQVTMMFWYRQQPGQSLTLIATANQGSEATYESGFVIDKFPISRPNLTFSTLTVSNMSPEDSSIYLCSVVFGTNTEAFFGQGTRLTVV.

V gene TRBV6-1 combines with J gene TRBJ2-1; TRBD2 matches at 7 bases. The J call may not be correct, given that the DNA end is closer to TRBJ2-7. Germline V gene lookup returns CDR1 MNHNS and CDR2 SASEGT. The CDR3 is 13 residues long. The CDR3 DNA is TGTGCCAGCAAGCCCGGGGGGTTTGTCGAGCAGTACTTC. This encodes CASKPGGFVEQYF.

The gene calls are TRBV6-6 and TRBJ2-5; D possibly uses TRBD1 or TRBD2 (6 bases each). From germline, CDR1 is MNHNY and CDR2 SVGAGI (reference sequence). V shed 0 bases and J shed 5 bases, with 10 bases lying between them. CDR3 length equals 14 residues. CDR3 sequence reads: CASSYSGGYETQYF. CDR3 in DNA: TGTGCCAGCAGTTACTCCGGGGGCTACGAGACCCAGTACTTC.

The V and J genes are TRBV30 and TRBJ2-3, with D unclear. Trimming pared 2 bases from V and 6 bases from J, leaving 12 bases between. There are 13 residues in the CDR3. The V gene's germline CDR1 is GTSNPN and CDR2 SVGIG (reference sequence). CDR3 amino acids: CAWSNIDGDTQYF. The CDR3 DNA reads TGTGCCTGGAGTAATATTGACGGGGATACGCAGTATTTT.

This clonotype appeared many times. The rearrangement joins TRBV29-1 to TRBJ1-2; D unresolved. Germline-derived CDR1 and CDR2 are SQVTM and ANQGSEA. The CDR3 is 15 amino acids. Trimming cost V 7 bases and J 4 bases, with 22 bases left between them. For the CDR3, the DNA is TGCAGCGCCATACCGGCGACATCCGGTGCCTATGGCTACACCTTC. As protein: CSAIPATSGAYGYTF.

The CDR3 DNA follows: TGCAGCGTTGCGACGGGTAATCAGCCCCAGCATTTT. Translation: CSVATGNQPQHF. V and J are TRBV29-1 and TRBJ1-5; the D is unclear. Germline-derived CDR1 and CDR2 are SQVTM and ANQGSEA. The CDR3 totals 12 residues. Deletions cut 4 bases from V and 4 bases from J, with 8 bases between.

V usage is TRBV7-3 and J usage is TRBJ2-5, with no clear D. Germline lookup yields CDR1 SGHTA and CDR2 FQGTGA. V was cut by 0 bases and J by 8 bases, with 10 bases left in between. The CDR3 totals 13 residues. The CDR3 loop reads CASSLTGRATQYF. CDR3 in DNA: TGTGCCAGCAGCTTAACAGGACGGGCTACCCAGTACTTC. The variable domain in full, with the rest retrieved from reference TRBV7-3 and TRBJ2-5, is GAGVSQTPSNKVTEKGKYVELRCDPISGHTALYWYRQSLGQGPEFLIYFQGTGAADDSGLPNDRFFAVRPEGSVSTLKIQRTERGDSAVYLCASSLTGRATQYFGPGTRLLVL.

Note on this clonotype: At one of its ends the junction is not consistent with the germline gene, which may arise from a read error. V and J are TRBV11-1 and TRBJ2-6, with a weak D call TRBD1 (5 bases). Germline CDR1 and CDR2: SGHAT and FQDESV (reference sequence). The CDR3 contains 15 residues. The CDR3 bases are TGTACCAGCAGCCTACAGGCGGCTGGGGCCAACGTCCTGACTTTC. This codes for CTSSLQAAGANVLTF.

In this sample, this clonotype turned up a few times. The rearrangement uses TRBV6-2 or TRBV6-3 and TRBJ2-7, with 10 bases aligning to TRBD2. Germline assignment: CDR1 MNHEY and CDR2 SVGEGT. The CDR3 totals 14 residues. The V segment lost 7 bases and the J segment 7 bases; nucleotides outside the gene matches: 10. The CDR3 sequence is CASKASGSGGEQYF. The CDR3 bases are TGTGCCAGCAAAGCTAGCGGGAGTGGCGGAGAGCAGTACTTC.

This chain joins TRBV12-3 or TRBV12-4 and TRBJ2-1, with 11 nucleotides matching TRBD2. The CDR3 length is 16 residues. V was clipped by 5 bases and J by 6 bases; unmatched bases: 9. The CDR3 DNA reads TGTGCCAGCAGTAACGCCGGGACTAGCGGCCGCAATGAGCAGTTCTTC. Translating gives CASSNAGTSGRNEQFF.

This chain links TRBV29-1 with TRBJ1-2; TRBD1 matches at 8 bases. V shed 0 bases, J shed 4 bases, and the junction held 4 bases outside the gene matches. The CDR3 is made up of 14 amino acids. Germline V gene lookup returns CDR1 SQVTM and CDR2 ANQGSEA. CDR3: CSVEETGAAYGYTF. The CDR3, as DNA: TGCAGCGTTGAAGAGACAGGGGCGGCCTATGGCTACACCTTC.